This section outlines one T cell receptor beta chain sequence together with its context. No antigen is known for it. The data belong to a study of STAT3 mutations in large granular lymphocyte leukemia. Clones were sequenced by immunoSEQ multiplex PCR, and TCRdb holds only the in-frame ones, with some missing. The table includes under 25,000 clones, 92% detected once. Regarding the study as a whole: In T-cell large granular lymphocyte leukemia, about half of patients showed multiple immunodominant subclonotypes. Suggested: STAT3 mutation was not the ancestral event for these clonal expansions. Some patients had persisting codominant clonotypes that could mask small clones.

Material: peripheral blood mononuclear cells. This sequence was found in a man in his 60s with T-cell large granular lymphocyte leukemia. Some clones in this sample may be carry-over from other donors' samples.

The CDR3 reads CASSEPDREETQYF. DNA of the CDR3: TGTGCCAGCAGTGAGCCGGACAGGGAAGAGACCCAGTACTTC. The chain links TRBV28 to TRBJ2-5, with 8 bases aligning to TRBD1. CDR1 MDHEN and CDR2 SYDVKM come from the germline V gene. The CDR3 loop spans 14 amino acids. The V gene end was trimmed by 5 bases and the J gene end by 3 bases; junction bases not matched to a gene: 5. Variable domain in full (rest from reference TRBV28 and TRBJ2-5): DVKVTQSSRYLVKRTGEKVFLECVQDMDHENMFWYRQDPGLGLRLIYFSYDVKMKEKGDIPEGYSVSREKKERFSLILESASTNQTSMYLCASSEPDREETQYFGPGTRLLVL.